This T cell receptor (beta chain) originates from a study of cytomegalovirus exposure and HLA in healthy donors. Points from the study as a whole: For cytomegalovirus status, the classifier reportedly gave diagnoses with high specificity and sensitivity. Association of approximately 16,000 TCR beta sequences with HLA alleles was found at 0.05 false discovery rate in a later analysis. HLA-A and HLA-B allele assignments for most subjects were reportedly predicted accurately using TCR beta sequences.

Germline CDR1 is SNHLY and CDR2 is FYNNEI. The ends were cut back, 5 bases at V and 15 bases at J, with 20 bases in the middle. This CDR3 spans 13 amino acids. As regards this clone: No antigen is known for it.

PCR used 60 Vbeta primers and 13 Jbeta primers. Libraries were prepared by immunoSEQ multiplex PCR; TCRdb keeps only in-frame clonotypes and omits some of them. The sample lists more than 90,000 clones; around 83% were seen once. The receptor comes from a young man in good health and CMV-seropositive. Specimen: PBMCs. The chain couples TRBV2 to TRBJ2-1, with a weak D call TRBD1 (5 bases). CDR3 residues: CASSILLGPSLFF. The CDR3 DNA follows: TGTGCCAGCAGTATCCTACTGGGGCCTAGTTTGTTCTTC.